This TCR beta chain came from a study of blood T cell repertoires in COVID-19. Some clones are missing from TCRdb's copy, which holds only in-frame ones; the method was immunoSEQ multiplex PCR. The sample lists fewer than 200,000 clones, roughly 83% seen once, with 3.5% to 5% in the top ten. This clonotype was obtained from a woman aged 45 to 65 who had recovered from COVID-19. What was sequenced was PBMCs or T cells enriched from blood (not recorded which).

For the CDR3, the DNA is TGTGCCAGCAGTCCCAGGGCTAACTATGGCTACACCTTC. Protein product: CASSPRANYGYTF. The chain links TRBV12-3 or TRBV12-4 to TRBJ1-2; the D gene is possibly TRBD1 (5 bases). The CDR3 runs 13 residues. Trimming stripped 5 bases from V and 0 bases from J, with 7 bases between.